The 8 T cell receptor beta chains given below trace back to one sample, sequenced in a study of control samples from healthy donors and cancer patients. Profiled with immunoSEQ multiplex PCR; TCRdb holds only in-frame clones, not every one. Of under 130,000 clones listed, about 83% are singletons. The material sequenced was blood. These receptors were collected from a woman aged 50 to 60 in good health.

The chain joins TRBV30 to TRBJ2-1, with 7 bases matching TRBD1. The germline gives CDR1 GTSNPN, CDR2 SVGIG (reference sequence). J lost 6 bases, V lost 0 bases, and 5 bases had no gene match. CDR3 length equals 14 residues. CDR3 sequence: CAWSVGQSSNEQFF. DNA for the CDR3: TGTGCCTGGAGTGTGGGACAGAGTTCCAATGAGCAGTTCTTC.

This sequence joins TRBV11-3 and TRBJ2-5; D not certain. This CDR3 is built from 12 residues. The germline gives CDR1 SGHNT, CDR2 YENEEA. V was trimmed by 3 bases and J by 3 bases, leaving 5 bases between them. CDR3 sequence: CASSFTEETQYF. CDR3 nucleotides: TGTGCCAGCAGCTTTACTGAAGAGACCCAGTACTTC.

In DNA form, the CDR3 reads TGTGCCAGTAGTATAATTAGGGTCACCGGGGAGCTGTTTTTT. This translates into CASSIIRVTGELFF. The V gene is TRBV19, the J gene TRBJ2-2; D is ambiguous. V was shortened by 2 bases and J by 4 bases, with 8 bases between the two germline ends. Germline loops: CDR1 LNHDA, CDR2 SQIVND (reference sequence). The CDR3 runs 14 residues. Supplemented by reference TRBV19 and TRBJ2-2, the full variable domain reads DGGITQSPKYLFRKEGQNVTLSCEQNLNHDAMYWYRQDPGQGLRLIYYSQIVNDFQKGDIAEGYSVSREKKESFPLTVTSAQKNPTAFYLCASSIIRVTGELFFGEGSRLTVL.

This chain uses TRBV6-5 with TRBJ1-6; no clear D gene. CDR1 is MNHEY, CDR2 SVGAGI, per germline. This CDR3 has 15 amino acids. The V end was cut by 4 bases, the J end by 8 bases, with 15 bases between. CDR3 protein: CASSSSTVPDSPLHF. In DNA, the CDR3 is TGTGCCAGCAGTTCATCGACTGTGCCCGATTCACCCCTCCACTTT.

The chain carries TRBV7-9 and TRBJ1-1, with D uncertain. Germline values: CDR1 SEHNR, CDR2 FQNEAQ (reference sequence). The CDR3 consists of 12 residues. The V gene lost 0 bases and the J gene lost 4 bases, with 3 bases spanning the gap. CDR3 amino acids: CASSLAPTEAFF. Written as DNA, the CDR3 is TGTGCCAGCAGCTTAGCCCCCACTGAAGCTTTCTTT.

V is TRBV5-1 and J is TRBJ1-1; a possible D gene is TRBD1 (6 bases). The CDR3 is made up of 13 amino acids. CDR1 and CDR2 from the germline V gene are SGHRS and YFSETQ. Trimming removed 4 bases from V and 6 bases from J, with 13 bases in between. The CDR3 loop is CASSPTGTSEAFF. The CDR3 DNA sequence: TGCGCCAGCAGCCCGACAGGAACTTCTGAAGCTTTCTTT.

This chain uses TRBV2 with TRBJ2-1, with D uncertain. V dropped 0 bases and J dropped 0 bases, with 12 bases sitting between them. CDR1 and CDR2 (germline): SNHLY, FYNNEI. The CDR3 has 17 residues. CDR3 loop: CASSEALMRSSYNEQFF. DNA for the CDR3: TGTGCCAGCAGTGAAGCGCTTATGCGAAGCTCCTACAATGAGCAGTTCTTC.

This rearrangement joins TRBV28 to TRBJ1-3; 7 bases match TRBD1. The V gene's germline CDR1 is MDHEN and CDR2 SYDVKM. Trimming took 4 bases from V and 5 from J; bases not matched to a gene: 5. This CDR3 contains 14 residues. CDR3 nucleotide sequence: TGTGCCAGCAGTTATGACAGGGTTAGAAACACCATATATTTT. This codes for CASSYDRVRNTIYF.